A selection of T cell receptor beta chains follows, all from one sample in a study of blood T cells in healthy people across ages. TCRdb recomputed calls from the 5' RACE reads with MiXCR, one row per CDR3 protein. The sample includes approximately 800,000 distinct CDR3 sequences, roughly 25% of them seen just once. In addition, the sample was reused for a study of T cells of mothers and their children.

Material: blood. The receptors shown here come from a boy younger than 18 in good health. The CDR3 runs from the conserved cysteine through the conserved F or W. Each record gives: V gene, J gene, D gene, clone size, CDR3 protein, CDR3 DNA. The D gene is left open where the match is weak. For some rows the clone size is stated as once, few or many, or as a class when expanded; others skip it.

V: TRBV7-3; J: TRBJ2-2; D: TRBD2; size: few; CDR3: CASSFWTSGGDTGELFF; DNA: TGTGCCAGCAGCTTCTGGACTAGCGGCGGGGACACCGGGGAGCTGTTTTTT
V: TRBV18; J: TRBJ2-1; D: NA; size: NA; CDR3: CASSGTVNEQFF; DNA: TGTGCCAGCTCAGGGACGGTCAATGAGCAGTTCTTC
V: TRBV12-5; J: TRBJ2-1; D: NA; size: few; CDR3: CASGGTEALYNEQFF; DNA: TGTGCTAGTGGTGGGACGGAGGCTCTTTACAATGAGCAGTTCTTC
V: TRBV15; J: TRBJ1-2; D: NA; size: NA; CDR3: CATSRGIDGYTF; DNA: TGTGCCACCAGCAGGGGTATTGACGGCTACACCTTC
V: TRBV2; J: TRBJ2-5; D: NA; size: few; CDR3: CAATGMGSQETQYF; DNA: TGTGCCGCCACCGGGATGGGCAGTCAAGAGACCCAGTACTTC
V: TRBV10-3; J: TRBJ2-3; D: NA; size: few; CDR3: CAISDEGYTDTQYF; DNA: TGTGCCATCAGTGACGAGGGCTACACAGATACGCAGTATTTT
V: TRBV20-1; J: TRBJ1-4; D: NA; size: NA; CDR3: CSARLQGGNEKLFF; DNA: TGCAGTGCTAGATTGCAAGGGGGTAATGAAAAACTGTTTTTT
V: TRBV9; J: TRBJ2-2; D: NA; size: NA; CDR3: CASSVVYGELFF; DNA: TGTGCCAGCAGCGTAGTCTACGGGGAGCTGTTTTTT
V: TRBV29-1; J: TRBJ2-7; D: TRBD2; size: NA; CDR3: CSAGTTTPYEQYF; DNA: TGCAGCGCAGGGACTACGACCCCCTACGAGCAGTACTTC
V: TRBV18; J: TRBJ1-6; D: TRBD1; size: few; CDR3: CASSLGTDYNSPLHF; DNA: TGTGCCAGCTCACTCGGGACAGATTATAATTCACCCCTCCACTTT
V: TRBV6-1; J: TRBJ2-7; D: NA; size: NA; CDR3: CASGPQTPYEQYF; DNA: TGTGCCAGCGGGCCTCAGACACCCTACGAGCAGTACTTC
V: TRBV6-5; J: TRBJ2-2; D: NA; size: NA; CDR3: CASNSYPNTGELFF; DNA: TGTGCCAGCAACTCATACCCGAACACCGGGGAGCTGTTTTTT
V: TRBV5-1; J: TRBJ2-1; D: TRBD1; size: few; CDR3: CASSVTGVNEQFF; DNA: TGCGCCAGCAGCGTTACAGGGGTAAATGAGCAGTTCTTC
V: TRBV7-9; J: TRBJ1-1; D: NA; size: few; CDR3: CASSVTQGRTEAFF; DNA: TGTGCCAGCAGCGTTACCCAGGGGCGGACTGAAGCTTTCTTT
V: TRBV19; J: TRBJ2-7; D: TRBD2; size: NA; CDR3: CASSISGTSGSDEQYF; DNA: TGTGCCAGTAGTATATCCGGGACTAGCGGGAGTGACGAGCAGTACTTC
V: TRBV12-3/TRBV12-4; J: TRBJ2-4; D: NA; size: NA; CDR3: CASSYEVSGKNIQYF; DNA: TGTGCCAGCAGTTACGAGGTTTCGGGCAAAAACATTCAGTACTTC
V: TRBV3-1; J: TRBJ2-2; D: NA; size: NA; CDR3: CASSLGSHTGELFF; DNA: TGTGCCAGCAGCCTCGGCAGCCACACCGGGGAGCTGTTTTTT
V: TRBV28; J: TRBJ2-5; D: TRBD2; size: NA; CDR3: CASSFQTSGGSEETQYF; DNA: TGTGCCAGCAGTTTCCAGACTAGCGGGGGGTCGGAAGAGACCCAGTACTTC
V: TRBV29-1; J: TRBJ1-1; D: NA; size: NA; CDR3: CSVEDELYTEAFF; DNA: TGCAGCGTTGAAGACGAGCTATACACTGAAGCTTTCTTT
V: TRBV5-6; J: TRBJ2-1; D: NA; size: NA; CDR3: CANSSGDNEQFF; DNA: TGCGCCAACAGCTCAGGGGACAATGAGCAGTTCTTC
V: TRBV2; J: TRBJ2-7; D: NA; size: few; CDR3: CASSEGRVSYEQYF; DNA: TGTGCCAGCAGTGAAGGGCGAGTATCCTACGAGCAGTACTTC
V: TRBV25-1; J: TRBJ2-2; D: NA; size: NA; CDR3: CASSFQAGELLF; DNA: TGTGCCAGCAGTTTCCAGGCCGGGGAGCTGCTTTTT
V: TRBV6-5; J: TRBJ1-1; D: TRBD1; size: few; CDR3: CASSYAGGMNTEAFF; DNA: TGTGCCAGCAGTTACGCAGGGGGTATGAACACTGAAGCTTTCTTT
V: TRBV6-2/TRBV6-3; J: TRBJ2-1; D: NA; size: few; CDR3: CASSNSGISYNEQFF; DNA: TGTGCCAGCAGCAATAGCGGAATCTCCTACAATGAGCAGTTCTTC
V: TRBV12-3/TRBV12-4; J: TRBJ1-4; D: TRBD1; size: NA; CDR3: CASSLGTGRVEKLFF; DNA: TGTGCCAGCAGTTTAGGGACAGGGAGGGTTGAAAAACTGTTTTTT
V: TRBV6-6; J: TRBJ2-7; D: NA; size: NA; CDR3: CASSYAGSMVYEQYF; DNA: TGTGCCAGCAGTTACGCAGGGTCTATGGTTTACGAGCAGTACTTC
V: TRBV2; J: TRBJ2-1; D: TRBD1; size: few; CDR3: CASNPGQGINEQFF; DNA: TGTGCCAGCAACCCGGGACAGGGAATTAATGAGCAGTTCTTC
V: TRBV9; J: TRBJ2-5; D: TRBD2; size: NA; CDR3: CASSVGAGGYGETQYF; DNA: TGTGCCAGCAGCGTAGGAGCGGGGGGCTATGGAGAGACCCAGTACTTC
V: TRBV12-3/TRBV12-4; J: TRBJ2-7; D: NA; size: few; CDR3: CASSPSGNEQYF; DNA: TGTGCCAGCAGTCCCTCGGGGAACGAGCAATACTTC
V: TRBV4-1; J: TRBJ2-1; D: TRBD2; size: NA; CDR3: CASSHGLAGNNEQFF; DNA: TGCGCCAGCAGCCACGGACTAGCGGGGAACAATGAGCAGTTCTTC
V: TRBV7-3; J: TRBJ2-1; D: NA; size: NA; CDR3: CASSLDLIEQFF; DNA: TGTGCCAGCAGCCTGGACCTGATTGAGCAGTTCTTC
V: TRBV12-3/TRBV12-4; J: TRBJ1-4; D: NA; size: few; CDR3: CASSFGVREKLFF; DNA: TGTGCCAGCAGTTTCGGGGTTCGAGAAAAACTGTTTTTT
V: TRBV25-1; J: TRBJ2-5; D: TRBD2; size: NA; CDR3: CASSGGSGGFLVQETQYF; DNA: TGTGCCAGCAGTGGGGGTAGCGGGGGGTTTTTAGTCCAAGAGACCCAGTACTTC
V: TRBV6-2/TRBV6-3; J: TRBJ2-3; D: NA; size: NA; CDR3: CASRQAGRGGDTQYF; DNA: TGTGCCAGCAGGCAGGCGGGGCGGGGCGGAGATACGCAGTATTTT
V: TRBV5-5; J: TRBJ2-7; D: NA; size: NA; CDR3: CASSFLVNYEQYF; DNA: TGTGCCAGCAGCTTCCTGGTAAACTACGAGCAGTACTTC
V: TRBV6-5; J: TRBJ2-5; D: NA; size: NA; CDR3: CASSYSRGTQETQYF; DNA: TGTGCCAGCAGTTACTCGAGGGGCACCCAAGAGACCCAGTACTTC
V: TRBV20-1; J: TRBJ2-5; D: TRBD2; size: NA; CDR3: CSARDDLAGGRETQYF; DNA: TGCAGTGCTAGAGATGACCTAGCGGGGGGACGGGAGACCCAGTACTTC
V: TRBV18; J: TRBJ2-2; D: TRBD1; size: few; CDR3: CASSPDGTGNTGELFF; DNA: TGTGCCAGCTCACCAGATGGGACAGGGAACACCGGGGAGCTGTTTTTT